This entry concerns a single T cell receptor (beta chain). What it recognizes is unknown. The sample belongs to a study of post-analysis software for immune sequencing data. Overall study: Included among the disease courses, which were recorded for the cohort, were relapsing-remitting, secondary progressive and progressive-relapsing multiple sclerosis. Study-wide results and caveats: Controls showed lower frequencies than patients for a few TRBV segments, and TRBV5-6, TRBV5-1 and TRBV20-1 were among these. F-measure co-clustering was strong for batch-matched samples. Patients with multiple sclerosis recorded significantly lower normalized Chao1 diversity than controls, the study found.

Unique molecular identifiers were carried by the TCR beta cDNA libraries. With roughly 0.85 to 11 million T cells as the source, hundreds of thousands of cDNA molecules resulted. Using its own MiXCR run on the PCR reads, TCRdb lists one record per CDR3 protein. The sample comprises 800,000 to 950,000 distinct CDR3 sequences, approximately 53% of which are singletons, and approximately 4.2% rests with the top ten. Per the germline V gene, CDR1 is MGHRA and CDR2 is YSYEKL. Trimming removed 5 bases from V and 5 bases from J, with 12 bases in between. The CDR3 extends over 14 amino acids. This sequence originates from a girl aged 10-17 years with multiple sclerosis. The specimen was blood. The gene calls are TRBV4-1 and TRBJ2-2; possibly TRBD1 for D (5 bases). The CDR3 region has the DNA TGCGCCAGCAGCGACAGTCATCGGACCGGGGAGCTGTTTTTT. Its translation is CASSDSHRTGELFF.